This T cell receptor beta chain was retrieved from a study of blood T cell repertoires in COVID-19. The CDR3 is 15 amino acids. After removal of 3 bases from V and 7 bases from J, the junction contained 8 bases not matched to a gene. The germline V gene encodes CDR1 SGHTS and CDR2 YDEGEE. Clones were sequenced by immunoSEQ multiplex PCR, and TCRdb holds only the in-frame ones, with some missing. The sample lists over 85,000 clones; more than 75% were seen once. The receptor comes from a woman aged 80 or over with acute or convalescent COVID-19. This rearrangement joins TRBV5-8 to TRBJ2-1; 9 bases match TRBD2. The sample comprised peripheral blood. CDR3 bases: TGTGCCAGCAGCTCCGTGGTAGCGGGAGTTAATGAGCAGTTCTTC. Translating gives CASSSVVAGVNEQFF.